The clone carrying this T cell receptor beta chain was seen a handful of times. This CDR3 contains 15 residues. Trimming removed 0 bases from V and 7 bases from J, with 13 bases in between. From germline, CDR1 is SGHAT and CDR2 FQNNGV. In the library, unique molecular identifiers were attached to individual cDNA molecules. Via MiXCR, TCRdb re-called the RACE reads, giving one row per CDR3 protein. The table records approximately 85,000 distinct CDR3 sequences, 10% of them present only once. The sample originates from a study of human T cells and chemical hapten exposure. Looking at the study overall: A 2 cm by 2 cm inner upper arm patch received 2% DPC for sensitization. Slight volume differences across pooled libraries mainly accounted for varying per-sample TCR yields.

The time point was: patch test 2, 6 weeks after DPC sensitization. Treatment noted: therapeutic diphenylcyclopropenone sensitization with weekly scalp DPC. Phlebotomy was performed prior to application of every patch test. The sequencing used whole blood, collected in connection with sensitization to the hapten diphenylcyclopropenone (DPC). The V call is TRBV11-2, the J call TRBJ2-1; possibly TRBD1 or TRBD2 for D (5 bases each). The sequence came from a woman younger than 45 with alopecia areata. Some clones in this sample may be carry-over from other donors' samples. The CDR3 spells CASSLEGRATNEQFF. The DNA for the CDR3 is TGTGCCAGCAGCTTAGAGGGACGGGCTACAAATGAGCAGTTCTTC.